Listed here are 16 T cell receptor beta chains from one sample, sequenced in a study of blood T cell repertoires in COVID-19. Clones were read by immunoSEQ multiplex PCR, and TCRdb kept only the in-frame ones, dropping some. The table records 250,000 or so clones, around 84% of them present only once. What was sequenced was peripheral blood. The receptors here all came from a woman in her late teens or twenties with acute or convalescent COVID-19.

The chain couples TRBV6-5 to TRBJ2-1, with TRBD1 matching 11 bases. This CDR3 comprises 13 residues. Germline CDR1 and CDR2: MNHEY and SVGAGI. J gave up 8 bases and V 8 bases, and 5 bases lay outside the gene matches. For the CDR3, the DNA is TGTGCCAGCCTGGGACAGGGGGTAGATGAGCAGTTCTTC. It yields the protein CASLGQGVDEQFF.

This clone was observed a handful of times. J is TRBJ1-1 and V is TRBV7-2; D unresolved. The length of the CDR3 is 13 residues. The V end was cut by 7 bases, the J end by 8 bases, with 17 bases between. Germline V gene sequence: CDR1 SGHTA, CDR2 FQGNSA. The CDR3 DNA reads as TGTGCCAGCACTCTCATCCCAGGAGGGGAAGCTTTCTTT. Translated: CASTLIPGGEAFF. Filled out from reference TRBV7-2 and TRBJ1-1, the complete variable domain reads GAGVSQSPSNKVTEKGKDVELRCDPISGHTALYWYRQSLGQGLEFLIYFQGNSAPDKSGLPSDRFSAERTGGSVSTLTIQRTQQEDSAVYLCASTLIPGGEAFFGQGTRLTVV.

This chain links TRBV4-3 with TRBJ2-2; 9 nucleotides line up with TRBD2. Germline V gene lookup returns CDR1 LGHNA and CDR2 YSLEER. The CDR3 covers 20 residues. The junction had 16 bases not matched to a gene; V was cut back by 0 bases and J by 5 bases. The DNA of the CDR3 is TGCGCCAGCAGCCAAGATTCTTACGCGGGAGGGCCAGAGGGGACCGGGGAGCTGTTTTTT. The encoded protein is CASSQDSYAGGPEGTGELFF.

This clone appeared a single time. The chain employs TRBV30 and TRBJ1-1; weak D call: TRBD1 (5 bases). The CDR3 spans 16 residues. The V end was cut by 2 bases, the J end by 0 bases, with 16 bases between. The germline V gene encodes CDR1 GTSNPN and CDR2 SVGIG (reference sequence). CDR3 DNA: TGTGCCTGGAGTCCTCGTTGGGGGGGTATGAACACTGAAGCTTTCTTT. This encodes CAWSPRWGGMNTEAFF.

This chain joins TRBV6-5 and TRBJ1-2, with 7 bases matching TRBD1. In germline, CDR1 is MNHEY, CDR2 SVGAGI. This CDR3 region has 16 residues. V dropped 0 bases and J dropped 3; count of bases not matched to a gene: 7. CDR3 protein: CASSYSGTAQYYGYTF. The CDR3 nucleotides are TGTGCCAGCAGTTACTCAGGGACAGCCCAGTACTATGGCTACACCTTC.

This clone was detected only a few times. The chain joins TRBV25-1 to TRBJ1-2; D remains unclear. Looked up from germline, CDR1 is MGHDK and CDR2 is SYGVNS. V lost 4 bases and J 8 bases, leaving 17 bases between the germline ends. The CDR3 has 14 amino acids. CDR3 residues: CASSATRGLRGYTF. The CDR3 DNA is TGTGCCAGCAGTGCTACCCGCGGCTTGCGGGGCTACACCTTC.

V gene TRBV5-1 combines with J gene TRBJ2-2; D gene unclear. Trimming cost V 4 bases and J 2 bases, with 9 bases left between them. CDR1 SGHRS and CDR2 YFSETQ come from the germline V gene. This CDR3 has 14 residues. In DNA form, the CDR3 reads TGCGCCAGCAGCCCAGGTTCCAACACCGGGGAGCTGTTTTTT. Translating gives CASSPGSNTGELFF.

The chain uses TRBV6-5 and TRBJ1-1; 10 bases map to TRBD1. Germline loops: CDR1 MNHEY, CDR2 SVGAGI. The junction had 4 bases not matched to a gene; V was cut back by 2 bases and J by 7 bases. The CDR3 extends over 14 amino acids. CDR3 nucleotide sequence: TGTGCCAGCAGTTACACCGGGGACAGGGGTGAAGCTTTCTTT. Its translation is CASSYTGDRGEAFF.

The chain carries TRBV5-1 and TRBJ2-2, with 7 bases that match TRBD1. From germline, CDR1 is SGHRS and CDR2 YFSETQ. This CDR3 is 15 amino acids long. Trimming removed 5 bases from V and 1 base from J; junction bases left unmatched: 5. The chain's CDR3 is CASRNDRVNTGELFF. The CDR3 coding sequence is TGCGCCAGCAGAAACGACAGGGTGAACACCGGGGAGCTGTTTTTT.

The V and J genes are TRBV27 and TRBJ2-1; 7 nucleotides match TRBD2. Germline assignment: CDR1 MNHEY and CDR2 SMNVEV (reference sequence). The J segment lost 1 base and the V segment lost 10 bases, leaving 4 bases of the junction unmatched. This CDR3 region has 13 residues. The CDR3: CATGAGSYNEQFF. CDR3 DNA: TGTGCCACGGGAGCGGGATCCTACAATGAGCAGTTCTTC.

The J gene is TRBJ2-5, the V gene TRBV20-1; 9 bases are a match to TRBD2. CDR1 DFQATT and CDR2 SNEGSKA come from the germline V gene (reference sequence). The junction had 12 bases not matched to a gene; V was cut back by 3 bases and J by 13 bases. The CDR3 length is 13 residues. The CDR3 bases are TGCAGTGCTAGTGCGGGAGGGCCGTCGGTTCGGTACTTC. Protein: CSASAGGPSVRYF.

The CDR3 nucleotides read TGTGCCAGCAGTCCCACTAGCGGGGACTCCTACGAGCAGTACTTC. Its translation is CASSPTSGDSYEQYF. The chain has TRBV6-5 and TRBJ2-7; 10 bases agree with TRBD2. The CDR3 contains 15 residues. After removal of 5 bases from V and 0 bases from J, the junction contained 4 bases not matched to a gene. Germline CDR1 reads MNHEY; CDR2 reads SVGAGI.

The chain couples TRBV5-1 to TRBJ1-1; D might be TRBD1 (6 bases). V gave up 6 bases and J gave up 7 bases, with 19 bases separating them. The CDR3 runs to 14 residues. Germline V gene lookup returns CDR1 SGHRS and CDR2 YFSETQ. CDR3: CASTSSGGGLEAFF. The CDR3 region has the DNA TGCGCCAGCACCTCCTCGGGTGGGGGCCTTGAAGCTTTCTTT.

The chain recombines TRBV9 with TRBJ2-1; 13 positions match TRBD2. The CDR3 totals 19 residues. Germline trimming cut 4 bases from V and 7 bases from J; bases unmatched to any gene: 17. Germline values: CDR1 SGDLS, CDR2 YYNGEE. DNA of the CDR3: TGTGCCAGCAGCAATTCCGGACTAGCGGGAGTATCGGGTAGGAATGAGCAGTTCTTC. Its translation is CASSNSGLAGVSGRNEQFF. Full variable domain (missing parts from reference TRBV9 and TRBJ2-1): DSGVTQTPKHLITATGQRVTLRCSPRSGDLSVYWYQQSLDQGLQFLIQYYNGEERAKGNILERFSAQQFPDLHSELNLSSLELGDSALYFCASSNSGLAGVSGRNEQFFGPGTRLTVL.

The rearrangement joins TRBV5-6 to TRBJ1-6; tentatively, D is TRBD1 (6 bases). This CDR3 spans 16 amino acids. The ends were cut back, 4 bases at V and 8 bases at J, with 19 bases in the middle. Per germline, CDR1 SGHDT and CDR2 YYEEEE. In DNA, the CDR3 is TGTGCCAGCAGCGAACTACAGGGTACGGGTTATTCACCCCTCCACTTT. Residues: CASSELQGTGYSPLHF.

The chain joins TRBV15 to TRBJ2-1, with 10 bases fitting TRBD2. This CDR3 spans 17 amino acids. V was pared by 8 bases and J by 3 bases, with 13 bases of the junction left unmatched. Per the germline V gene, CDR1 is LNHNV and CDR2 is YYDKDF (reference sequence). CDR3 nucleotide sequence: TGTGCCACCGGCCGGGAAAGCGGGAGGGCCTACTACAATGAGCAGTTCTTC. It codes for CATGRESGRAYYNEQFF.